The entry that follows covers one T cell receptor beta chain sequence. Its antigen remains unknown. The germline gives CDR1 SGDLS, CDR2 YYNGEE. The ends were cut back, 3 bases at V and 5 bases at J, with 14 bases in the middle. The CDR3 runs to 15 residues. This sample was taken from a study of Ad26.COV2.S vaccination and SARS-CoV-2 variants. Study in general: Participants got Ad26.COV2.S intramuscularly, once or twice 56 days apart.

Treatment meaning: roughly 19 received Ad26.COV2.S at low or high dose, single or two shots; 5 received placebo; per-sample allocation not given. Sampling was performed 63 days after the first vaccine or placebo injection. Overall study results and limits: Estimates derived from TCR breadth and depth analyses may have underestimated total T cell responses.

Assay used: immunoSEQ multiplex PCR; TCRdb lists only in-frame clones, some missing. This sample carries roughly 450,000 clones, 80% to 95% of them seen once, and the ten largest clones take about 12%. The sequence came from a person aged 18-65 years who received the Ad26.COV2.S COVID-19 vaccine or a placebo. The V and J genes are TRBV9 and TRBJ2-2, with D tentatively TRBD1 or TRBD2 (5 bases each). Source: peripheral blood, taken in a trial of Ad26.COV2.S vaccine versus placebo. CDR3 coding DNA: TGTGCCAGCAGCGGGGGGATCGGTAGGACCGGGGAGCTGTTTTTT. This sequence encodes CASSGGIGRTGELFF.